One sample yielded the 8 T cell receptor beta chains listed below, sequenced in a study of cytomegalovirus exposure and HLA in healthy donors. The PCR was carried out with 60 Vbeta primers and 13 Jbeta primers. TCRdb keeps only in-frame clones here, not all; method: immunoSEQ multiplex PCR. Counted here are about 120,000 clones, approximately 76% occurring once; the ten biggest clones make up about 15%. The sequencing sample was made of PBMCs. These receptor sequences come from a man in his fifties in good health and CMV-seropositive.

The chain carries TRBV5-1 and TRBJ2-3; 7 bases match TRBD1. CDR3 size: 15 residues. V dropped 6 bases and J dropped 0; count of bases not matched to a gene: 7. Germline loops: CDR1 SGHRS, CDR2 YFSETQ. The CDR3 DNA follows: TGCGCCAGCACTGGAGAGGGGGCAAGCACAGATACGCAGTATTTT. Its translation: CASTGEGASTDTQYF.

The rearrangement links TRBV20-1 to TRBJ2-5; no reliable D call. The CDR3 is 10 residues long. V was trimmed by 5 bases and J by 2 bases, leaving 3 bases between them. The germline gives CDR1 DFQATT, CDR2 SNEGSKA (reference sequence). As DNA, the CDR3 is TGCAGTGCTCGGCAAGAGACCCAGTACTTC. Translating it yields CSARQETQYF.

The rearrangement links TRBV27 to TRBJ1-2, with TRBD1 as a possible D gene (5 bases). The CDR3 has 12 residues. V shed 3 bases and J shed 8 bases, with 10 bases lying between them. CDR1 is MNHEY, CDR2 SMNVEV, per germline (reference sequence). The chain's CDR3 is CASSFPGGGYTF. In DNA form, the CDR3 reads TGTGCCAGCAGTTTTCCCGGGGGGGGCTACACCTTC.

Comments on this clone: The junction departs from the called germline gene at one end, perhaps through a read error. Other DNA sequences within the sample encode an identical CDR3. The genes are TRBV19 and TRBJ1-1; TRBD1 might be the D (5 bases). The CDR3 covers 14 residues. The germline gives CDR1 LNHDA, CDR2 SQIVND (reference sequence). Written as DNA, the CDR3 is TGTGCCAGTAGTATAGTTGTAGCAGGGTCTAAAGCCTTCTTT. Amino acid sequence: CASSIVVAGSKAFF. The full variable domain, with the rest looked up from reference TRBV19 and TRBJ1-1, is DGGITQSPKYLFRKEGQNVTLSCEQNLNHDAMYWYRQDPGQGLRLIYYSQIVNDFQKGDIAEGYSVSREKKESFPLTVTSAQKNPTAFYLCASSIVVAGSKAFFGQGTRLTVV.

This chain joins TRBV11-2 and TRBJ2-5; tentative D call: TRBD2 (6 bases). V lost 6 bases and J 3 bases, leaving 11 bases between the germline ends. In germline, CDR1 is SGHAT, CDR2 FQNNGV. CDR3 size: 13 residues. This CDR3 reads CASSRLVEETQYF. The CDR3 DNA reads TGTGCCAGCAGTCGACTAGTTGAAGAGACCCAGTACTTC. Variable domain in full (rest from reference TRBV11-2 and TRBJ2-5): EAGVAQSPRYKIIEKRQSVAFWCNPISGHATLYWYQQILGQGPKLLIQFQNNGVVDDSQLPKDRFSAERLKGVDSTLKIQPAKLEDSAVYLCASSRLVEETQYFGPGTRLLVL.

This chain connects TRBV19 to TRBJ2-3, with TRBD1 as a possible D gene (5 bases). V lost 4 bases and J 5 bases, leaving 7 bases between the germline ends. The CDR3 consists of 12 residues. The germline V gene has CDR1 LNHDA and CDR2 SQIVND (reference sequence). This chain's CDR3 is CASSSRVDTQYF. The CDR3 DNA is TGTGCCAGTAGTAGCAGGGTAGATACGCAGTATTTT.

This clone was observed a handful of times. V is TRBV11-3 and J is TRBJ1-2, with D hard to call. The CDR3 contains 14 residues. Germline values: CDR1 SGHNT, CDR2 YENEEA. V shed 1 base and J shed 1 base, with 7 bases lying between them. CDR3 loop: CASSLAGSNYGYTF. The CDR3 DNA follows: TGTGCCAGCAGCTTAGCGGGTAGTAACTATGGCTACACCTTC.

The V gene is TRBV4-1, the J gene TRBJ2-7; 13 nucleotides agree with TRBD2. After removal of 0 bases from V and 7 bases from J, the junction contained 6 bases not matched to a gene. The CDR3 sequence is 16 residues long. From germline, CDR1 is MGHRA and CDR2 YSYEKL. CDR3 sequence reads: CASSQDGTSGEIEQYF. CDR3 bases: TGCGCCAGCAGCCAAGACGGGACTAGCGGGGAGATTGAGCAGTACTTC.